This is a list of T cell receptor beta chains from one sample in a study of vaccination and CD4 T cells after COVID-19. No antigen is known for these receptors. In TCRdb, the PCR reads were re-called with MiXCR into one record per CDR3 protein. The table lists 9,500 to 14,000 distinct CDR3 sequences, about 30% of them singletons. Material: cultured CD4+ T cells from blood. The source is a human donor with COVID-19. The CDR3 runs from the conserved cysteine through the conserved F or W. D genes are given only for firm matches. The size field is filled for only some rows; it gives once, few, many or a size class.

V gene: TRBV9
D gene: .
J gene: TRBJ1-2
clone size: .
CDR3 protein: CASSVGGDLLGYSIGYTF
CDR3 DNA: TGTGCCAGCAGCGTAGGAGGAGACCTTTTGGGATACAGTATTGGCTACACCTTC

V gene: TRBV12-3/TRBV12-4
D gene: .
J gene: TRBJ1-2
clone size: few
CDR3 protein: CASSLDPYGYTF
CDR3 DNA: TGTGCCAGCAGTTTGGACCCATATGGCTACACCTTC

V gene: TRBV29-1
D gene: .
J gene: TRBJ1-2
clone size: few
CDR3 protein: CSVLAGVSGYTF
CDR3 DNA: TGCAGCGTTCTGGCTGGAGTCTCTGGCTACACCTTC

V gene: TRBV4-3
D gene: .
J gene: TRBJ2-5
clone size: .
CDR3 protein: CASSQGRAWGEQETQYF
CDR3 DNA: TGCGCCAGCAGCCAAGGTCGAGCGTGGGGGGAACAAGAGACCCAGTACTTC

V gene: TRBV30
D gene: .
J gene: TRBJ1-1
clone size: .
CDR3 protein: CARTIGLNTEAFF
CDR3 DNA: TGTGCCCGCACGATAGGGTTGAACACTGAAGCTTTCTTT

V gene: TRBV5-4
D gene: .
J gene: TRBJ1-2
clone size: few
CDR3 protein: CASSLAGYGYTF
CDR3 DNA: TGTGCCAGCAGCTTGGCAGGGTACGGCTACACCTTC

V gene: TRBV5-1
D gene: TRBD1
J gene: TRBJ2-5
clone size: .
CDR3 protein: CASSLVTGGSETQYF
CDR3 DNA: TGCGCCAGCAGCTTGGTTACAGGGGGCTCCGAGACCCAGTACTTC

V gene: TRBV6-5
D gene: .
J gene: TRBJ1-3
clone size: few
CDR3 protein: CASSYQASGNTIYF
CDR3 DNA: TGTGCCAGCAGTTACCAGGCTTCTGGAAACACCATATATTTT

V gene: TRBV10-3
D gene: .
J gene: TRBJ1-1
clone size: few
CDR3 protein: CATEMNTEAFF
CDR3 DNA: TGTGCCACCGAAATGAACACTGAAGCTTTCTTT

V gene: TRBV15
D gene: TRBD1
J gene: TRBJ1-2
clone size: .
CDR3 protein: CATSREVDRAPIF
CDR3 DNA: TGTGCCACCAGCAGAGAAGTCGACAGGGCGCCCATCTTC

V gene: TRBV6-1
D gene: TRBD2
J gene: TRBJ2-1
clone size: .
CDR3 protein: CASSETTTSGAEQFF
CDR3 DNA: TGTGCCAGCAGCGAGACGACGACTAGCGGGGCAGAGCAGTTCTTC

V gene: TRBV6-2/TRBV6-3
D gene: .
J gene: TRBJ1-1
clone size: .
CDR3 protein: CASSPTGRRGNTEAFF
CDR3 DNA: TGTGCCAGCAGTCCGACCGGACGGAGGGGGAACACTGAAGCTTTCTTT

V gene: TRBV20-1
D gene: .
J gene: TRBJ2-7
clone size: few
CDR3 protein: CSASADYEQYF
CDR3 DNA: TGCAGTGCTAGTGCGGACTACGAGCAGTACTTC

V gene: TRBV19
D gene: TRBD2
J gene: TRBJ2-1
clone size: .
CDR3 protein: CASSRTSGASYNEQFF
CDR3 DNA: TGTGCCAGTAGCCGGACTAGCGGGGCCTCCTACAATGAGCAGTTCTTC

V gene: TRBV6-1
D gene: .
J gene: TRBJ1-2
clone size: few
CDR3 protein: CASSNRYGYGYTF
CDR3 DNA: TGTGCCAGCTCAAACAGGTACGGCTATGGCTACACCTTC

V gene: TRBV19
D gene: .
J gene: TRBJ1-5
clone size: few
CDR3 protein: CASSIPRDNQPQHF
CDR3 DNA: TGTGCCAGTAGTATCCCCAGAGACAATCAGCCCCAGCATTTT

V gene: TRBV6-1
D gene: .
J gene: TRBJ2-3
clone size: few
CDR3 protein: CASSKDPQIRDTQYF
CDR3 DNA: TGTGCCAGCAGTAAAGACCCCCAAATAAGGGATACGCAGTATTTT

V gene: TRBV5-1
D gene: .
J gene: TRBJ2-1
clone size: .
CDR3 protein: CASSLGTAYNEQFF
CDR3 DNA: TGCGCCAGCAGCTTGGGAACAGCCTACAATGAGCAGTTCTTC

V gene: TRBV7-2
D gene: .
J gene: TRBJ2-1
clone size: few
CDR3 protein: CASSLVGDPFNEQFF
CDR3 DNA: TGTGCCAGCAGCTTAGTAGGGGACCCCTTCAATGAGCAGTTCTTC

V gene: TRBV6-1
D gene: .
J gene: TRBJ2-4
clone size: few
CDR3 protein: CASSPREDIQYF
CDR3 DNA: TGTGCCAGCAGTCCCCGAGAGGACATTCAGTACTTC

V gene: TRBV7-8
D gene: .
J gene: TRBJ2-3
clone size: .
CDR3 protein: CASSLTGTPGTDTQYF
CDR3 DNA: TGTGCCAGCAGCTTAACCGGCACCCCAGGGACAGATACGCAGTATTTT

V gene: TRBV19
D gene: .
J gene: TRBJ1-2
clone size: few
CDR3 protein: CASMATGPRAIYGYTF
CDR3 DNA: TGTGCCAGTATGGCCACAGGGCCCAGAGCCATATATGGCTACACCTTC

V gene: TRBV12-3/TRBV12-4
D gene: TRBD1
J gene: TRBJ2-5
clone size: few
CDR3 protein: CASSYPAGTGQETQYF
CDR3 DNA: TGTGCCAGCAGTTACCCCGCCGGGACAGGGCAAGAGACCCAGTACTTC

V gene: TRBV6-1
D gene: TRBD1
J gene: TRBJ1-3
clone size: .
CDR3 protein: CASREWTGSGNTIYF
CDR3 DNA: TGTGCCAGCAGGGAATGGACAGGCTCTGGAAACACCATATATTTT

V gene: TRBV7-2
D gene: .
J gene: TRBJ1-6
clone size: few
CDR3 protein: CASSLVLGRSPLHF
CDR3 DNA: TGTGCCAGCAGCCTCGTATTGGGACGTTCACCCCTCCACTTT

V gene: TRBV20-1
D gene: TRBD1
J gene: TRBJ2-1
clone size: few
CDR3 protein: CSAGQGWYNEQFF
CDR3 DNA: TGCAGTGCCGGACAGGGTTGGTACAATGAGCAGTTCTTC